The 3 T cell receptor beta chains below all came from one sample that was sequenced in a study of shared clonotypes between healthy human individuals. Assay: immunoSEQ multiplex PCR; the TCRdb copy retains only in-frame clones and omits some. The repertoire holds roughly 1,500,000 clones, less than 99% seen once, with 0.3% to 0.45% in the top ten. Sequenced material: naive CD4+ T cells sorted from blood. Stated subset: CD45RA+ positively selected. The receptors come from a man between 25 and 39 years old in good health.

The chain uses TRBV4-3 and TRBJ2-4; 10 bases agree with TRBD2. The V gene end was trimmed by 0 bases and the J gene end by 7 bases; junction bases not matched to a gene: 3. The CDR3 totals 15 residues. CDR1 and CDR2 (germline): LGHNA, YSLEER. The CDR3 DNA sequence: TGCGCCAGCAGCCAAGATTGGGGACTAGCGAACATTCAGTACTTC. This gives the protein CASSQDWGLANIQYF.

The rearrangement uses TRBV5-1 and TRBJ1-2, with 7 bases fitting TRBD1. The trim removed 0 bases at V and 3 bases at J, leaving 11 bases unmatched. This CDR3 spans 17 amino acids. CDR1 and CDR2 (germline): SGHRS, YFSETQ. The CDR3 spells CASSLVAGGGGDYGYTF. In DNA form, the CDR3 reads TGCGCCAGCAGCTTGGTGGCAGGGGGAGGTGGAGACTATGGCTACACCTTC.

V gene TRBV28 combines with J gene TRBJ1-1; maybe TRBD1 (5 bases). The CDR3 is 12 residues long. V dropped 5 bases and J dropped 7 bases, with 11 bases sitting between them. The germline V gene encodes CDR1 MDHEN and CDR2 SYDVKM. In DNA form, the CDR3 reads TGTGCCAGCAGTCTAACAGGTATTGAAGCTTTCTTT. This gives the protein CASSLTGIEAFF.